This passage covers 32 T cell receptor beta chains from one sample sequenced in a study of blood T cell repertoires in COVID-19. TCRdb keeps only in-frame clones here, not all; method: immunoSEQ multiplex PCR. Here the sample spans 120,000 or so clones, approximately 87% being singletons. The sequenced material came from peripheral blood. Receptors originate from a man aged 65 to 85 who had recovered from COVID-19.

This chain uses TRBV7-3 with TRBJ2-1; 8 nucleotides align to TRBD2. V was clipped by 2 bases and J by 9 bases; unmatched bases: 15. Germline V gives CDR1 SGHTA, CDR2 FQGTGA. CDR3 size: 17 residues. The DNA of the CDR3 is TGTGCCAGCAGCTTAGGCCCTGGCGGGGGGCCGAGAGCTGAGCAGTTCTTC. Amino acid sequence: CASSLGPGGGPRAEQFF.

V is TRBV6-2 or TRBV6-3 and J is TRBJ2-1; D ambiguous. Trimming cost V 0 bases and J 8 bases, with 5 bases left between them. The CDR3 has 12 residues. Germline CDR1 is MNHEY and CDR2 is SVGEGT. This CDR3 reads CASSYSIDEQFF. In DNA form, the CDR3 reads TGTGCCAGCAGTTACTCGATAGATGAGCAGTTCTTC.

The count of this clone is one. The chain links TRBV4-3 to TRBJ1-2; D not certain. Germline CDR1 LGHNA, CDR2 YSLEER. The CDR3 totals 12 residues. Deletions cut 8 bases from V and 6 bases from J, with 13 bases between. The CDR3: CASSSRRDGYTF. As DNA, the CDR3 is TGCGCCAGCTCTAGCAGGCGGGATGGCTACACCTTC.

This chain connects TRBV29-1 to TRBJ1-2; D perhaps matches TRBD1 (5 bases). Germline V gene data show CDR1 as SQVTM and CDR2 as ANQGSEA. V was pared by 7 bases and J by 4 bases, with 13 bases between. CDR3 length equals 12 residues. The CDR3 here is CSAGGGGYGYTF. CDR3 nucleotides: TGCAGCGCTGGAGGCGGGGGCTATGGCTACACCTTC.

The gene calls are TRBV7-2 and TRBJ2-1, with D possibly TRBD2 on 7 matching bases. Germline V gene data show CDR1 as SGHTA and CDR2 as FQGNSA. V was cut by 4 bases and J by 10 bases, with 26 bases left in between. The length of the CDR3 is 17 residues. The CDR3 protein is CASSSGGSSGSFREQFF. In DNA form, the CDR3 reads TGTGCCAGCAGCTCCGGGGGCTCTAGCGGCTCCTTCAGGGAGCAGTTCTTC. Complete variable domain (other parts from reference TRBV7-2 and TRBJ2-1): GAGVSQSPSNKVTEKGKDVELRCDPISGHTALYWYRQSLGQGLEFLIYFQGNSAPDKSGLPSDRFSAERTGGSVSTLTIQRTQQEDSAVYLCASSSGGSSGSFREQFFGPGTRLTVL.

The chain is built from TRBV6-1 and TRBJ1-1, with TRBD1 as a possible D gene (6 bases). V was pared by 2 bases and J by 5 bases, with 24 bases between. Germline-derived CDR1 and CDR2 are MNHNS and SASEGT. The CDR3 is made up of 18 amino acids. CDR3 DNA sequence: TGTGCCAGCAGTGAACAAGAAGACGTGACAGGCTTGGGGACTGAAGCTTTCTTT. Its translation is CASSEQEDVTGLGTEAFF.

The chain links TRBV11-2 to TRBJ2-5; D perhaps matches TRBD2 (5 bases). Trimming cost V 1 base and J 1 base, with 13 bases left between them. Germline CDR1 is SGHAT and CDR2 is FQNNGV. The CDR3 is made up of 16 amino acids. Here the CDR3 DNA reads TGTGCCAGCAGCTTAGGGGGAGCAGGCACCCAAGAGACCCAGTACTTC. This codes for CASSLGGAGTQETQYF.

This clone turned up a few times. This chain connects TRBV7-2 to TRBJ1-2, with 11 bases lining up with TRBD1. This CDR3 is 17 amino acids long. The germline CDR1 and CDR2 sequences are SGHTA and FQGNSA. The trim removed 0 bases at V and 7 bases at J, leaving 10 bases unmatched. The CDR3 sequence is CASSLARRTGGFGGYTF. The CDR3 coding sequence is TGTGCCAGCAGCTTAGCGCGTAGGACAGGGGGCTTTGGTGGCTACACCTTC.

The chain recombines TRBV4-2 with TRBJ1-1, with unresolved D. Germline CDR1 and CDR2: LGHNA and YNFKEQ. The CDR3 sequence is 15 residues long. V was pared by 0 bases and J by 1 base, with 9 bases between. This chain's CDR3 is CASSQEPGGNTEAFF. In DNA form, the CDR3 reads TGTGCCAGCAGCCAAGAGCCGGGAGGGAACACTGAAGCTTTCTTT.

The V and J genes are TRBV5-1 and TRBJ2-7; 10 bases fit TRBD2. The CDR3 length is 15 residues. Trimming took 5 bases from V and 2 from J; bases not matched to a gene: 7. CDR1 is SGHRS, CDR2 YFSETQ, per germline. CDR3 sequence (DNA): TGCGCCAGCAGTAATGGAACTAGCGGGGCCTACGAGCAGTACTTC. It translates to CASSNGTSGAYEQYF.

This clone was counted only a few times. This chain uses TRBV7-6 with TRBJ2-3; D might be TRBD2 (6 bases). The CDR3 is 15 amino acids. V lost 5 bases, J lost 2 bases, and 14 bases lay in between. Germline CDR1 and CDR2: SGHVS and FNYEAQ. CDR3 protein: CASSTLAVNTDTQYF. The CDR3, as DNA: TGTGCCAGCAGCACCTTAGCGGTCAACACAGATACGCAGTATTTT.

The gene calls are TRBV5-8 and TRBJ2-5, with 8 positions matching TRBD1. V shed 4 bases, J shed 2 bases, and the junction held 4 bases outside the gene matches. The germline gives CDR1 SGHTS, CDR2 YDEGEE. CDR3 size: 14 residues. The CDR3 region is CASSPDRAQETQYF. The CDR3 DNA follows: TGTGCCAGCAGCCCGGACAGGGCACAAGAGACCCAGTACTTC.

The CDR3 loop is CASSQTTRYEQYF. The CDR3 coding sequence is TGTGCCAGCAGCCAGACAACACGCTACGAGCAGTACTTC. The rearrangement uses TRBV5-6 and TRBJ2-7; D ambiguous. V lost 4 bases, J lost 3 bases, and 11 bases lay in between. This CDR3 spans 13 amino acids. In germline, CDR1 is SGHDT, CDR2 YYEEEE.

The chain has TRBV21-1 and TRBJ1-5; the table's D call, TRBD1, was not checked against the DNA. TRBV21-1 is a recognized pseudogene. CDR3 length: 18 residues. This CDR3 reads CASSPIKRTGVSNQPQHF. The CDR3 bases are TGTGCCAGCAGCCCAATTAAAAGAACAGGGGTTAGCAATCAGCCCCAGCATTTT.

The J gene is TRBJ2-3, the V gene TRBV28, with a weak D call TRBD2 (6 bases). CDR1 is MDHEN, CDR2 SYDVKM, per germline. V dropped 2 bases and J dropped 7 bases, with 10 bases sitting between them. This CDR3 has 13 residues. CDR3 in amino acids: CASSLGGDYTQYF. For the CDR3, the DNA is TGTGCCAGCAGTTTAGGCGGGGACTATACGCAGTATTTT.

The chain employs TRBV28 and TRBJ1-4; no clear D gene. The CDR3 consists of 16 residues. Germline values: CDR1 MDHEN, CDR2 SYDVKM. Trimming removed 1 base from V and 6 bases from J, with 15 bases in between. The chain's CDR3 is CASSLFGRPRDEKLFF. The DNA of the CDR3 is TGTGCCAGCAGTTTATTTGGCCGACCCCGGGATGAAAAACTGTTTTTT. Full variable domain (missing parts from reference TRBV28 and TRBJ1-4): DVKVTQSSRYLVKRTGEKVFLECVQDMDHENMFWYRQDPGLGLRLIYFSYDVKMKEKGDIPEGYSVSREKKERFSLILESASTNQTSMYLCASSLFGRPRDEKLFFGSGTQLSVL.

The chain couples TRBV7-8 to TRBJ2-5; the match to TRBD2 covers 11 bases. This CDR3 is 18 amino acids long. The junction had 15 bases not matched to a gene; V was cut back by 5 bases and J by 4 bases. Germline V CDR1 and CDR2: SGHVS, FQNEAQ. The CDR3 here is CASSPGGYSGRARETQYF. The CDR3 nucleotides are TGTGCCAGCAGCCCCGGAGGGTATAGCGGGAGGGCCCGAGAGACCCAGTACTTC.

The chain joins TRBV7-3 to TRBJ2-7, with 7 bases that match TRBD1. The length of the CDR3 is 15 residues. The germline gives CDR1 SGHTA, CDR2 FQGTGA. J gave up 4 bases and V 5 bases, and 11 bases lay outside the gene matches. CDR3 DNA sequence: TGTGCCAGCAGCCTATACGACAGGGAGAATTACGAGCAGTACTTC. Translating it yields CASSLYDRENYEQYF.

The V call is TRBV18, the J call TRBJ1-1; 7 nucleotides match TRBD1. CDR1 and CDR2 from the germline V gene are KGHSH and LQKENI. This CDR3 contains 13 residues. J gave up 2 bases and V 4 bases, and 1 base lay outside the gene matches. CDR3 sequence reads: CASSRQGNTEAFF. The DNA for the CDR3 is TGTGCCAGCTCACGACAGGGTAACACTGAAGCTTTCTTT.

V usage is TRBV5-1 and J usage is TRBJ2-1; 8 nucleotides line up with TRBD2. V was clipped by 2 bases and J by 0 bases; unmatched bases: 4. The CDR3 is 16 amino acids. Germline CDR1 and CDR2: SGHRS and YFSETQ. CDR3 in DNA: TGCGCCAGCAGCTTATTACTAGCGGTCTCCTACAATGAGCAGTTCTTC. Its translation is CASSLLLAVSYNEQFF.

This sequence joins TRBV2 and TRBJ2-3; D remains ambiguous. The V gene's germline CDR1 is SNHLY and CDR2 FYNNEI. This CDR3 spans 12 amino acids. Trimming stripped 8 bases from V and 13 bases from J, with 19 bases between. The CDR3 DNA reads as TGTGCCAGCCGACCTAGTCGAACGGCAGAGTATTTT. Amino acid sequence: CASRPSRTAEYF.

The chain uses TRBV2 and TRBJ1-2; 9 bases match TRBD1. The V segment lost 6 bases and the J segment 4 bases; nucleotides outside the gene matches: 6. Germline V lookup: CDR1 SNHLY, CDR2 FYNNEI. This CDR3 is built from 14 residues. In nucleotides, the CDR3 is TGTGCCAGCAGCGCCGAGGGACAGGGCTATGGCTACACCTTC. Translated, it gives CASSAEGQGYGYTF.

This clone was seen ten or more times. The chain uses TRBV4-3 and TRBJ2-5; 10 bases are shared with TRBD1. The CDR3 runs 15 residues. Germline values: CDR1 LGHNA, CDR2 YSLEER. J gave up 5 bases and V 1 base, and 4 bases lay outside the gene matches. CDR3 in DNA: TGCGCCAGCAGCCAAGCGACAGGGGGCGCGGAGACCCAGTACTTC. As protein: CASSQATGGAETQYF.

This chain joins TRBV4-1 and TRBJ1-1; 8 bases are a match to TRBD1. Germline V gene data show CDR1 as MGHRA and CDR2 as YSYEKL. The CDR3 is 19 residues long. V was pared by 1 base and J by 4 bases, with 17 bases of the junction left unmatched. The CDR3 loop reads CASSQALSRGPGRGTEAFF. CDR3 in DNA: TGCGCCAGCAGCCAAGCGTTGTCCAGGGGGCCGGGCCGGGGCACTGAAGCTTTCTTT.

This chain joins TRBV18 and TRBJ2-1; 7 bases line up with TRBD1. This CDR3 is built from 15 residues. Germline trimming cut 5 bases from V and 0 bases from J; bases unmatched to any gene: 4. Germline CDR1 KGHSH, CDR2 LQKENI. In DNA form, the CDR3 reads TGTGCCAGCTCAGACAGGGTTAACTCCTACAATGAGCAGTTCTTC. It codes for CASSDRVNSYNEQFF.

The chain joins TRBV28 to TRBJ2-7; possibly TRBD2 for D (6 bases). CDR1 is MDHEN, CDR2 SYDVKM, per germline. This CDR3 has 17 residues. V lost 2 bases, J lost 4 bases, and 21 bases lay in between. This CDR3 is CASSLLLAEMLTYEQYF. The CDR3 bases are TGTGCCAGCAGTTTACTGTTAGCGGAAATGTTGACGTACGAGCAGTACTTC.

V is TRBV11-1 and J is TRBJ1-1; perhaps TRBD1 as D (6 bases). Germline lookup yields CDR1 SGHAT and CDR2 FQDESV (reference sequence). V lost 5 bases, J lost 1 base, and 14 bases lay in between. The CDR3 totals 15 residues. The CDR3 DNA reads as TGTGCCAGCAGCCCCCACAGGGATAAGAACACTGAAGCTTTCTTT. It codes for CASSPHRDKNTEAFF.

The V and J genes are TRBV6-5 and TRBJ2-5; 10 bases are shared with TRBD1. Per germline, CDR1 MNHEY and CDR2 SVGAGI. V lost 6 bases and J lost 5; bases outside the gene matches: 6. The CDR3 spans 14 residues. Written as DNA, the CDR3 is TGTGCCAGCAGCCGACAGGGGGCAGTCGAGACCCAGTACTTC. Its protein product is CASSRQGAVETQYF.

The chain employs TRBV9 and TRBJ2-3, with 9 bases matching TRBD2. The CDR3 totals 16 residues. Germline V gene lookup returns CDR1 SGDLS and CDR2 YYNGEE. V was pared by 0 bases and J by 2 bases, with 4 bases of the junction left unmatched. CDR3 in DNA: TGTGCCAGCAGCGTAGGTCGCGGGGGGGCCACAGATACGCAGTATTTT. Protein sequence: CASSVGRGGATDTQYF. Full variable domain (missing parts from reference TRBV9 and TRBJ2-3): DSGVTQTPKHLITATGQRVTLRCSPRSGDLSVYWYQQSLDQGLQFLIQYYNGEERAKGNILERFSAQQFPDLHSELNLSSLELGDSALYFCASSVGRGGATDTQYFGPGTRLTVL.

This sequence joins TRBV7-8 and TRBJ2-7; TRBD2 matches at 9 bases. The CDR3 loop spans 14 amino acids. V dropped 8 bases and J dropped 0; count of bases not matched to a gene: 5. Germline CDR1 reads SGHVS; CDR2 reads FQNEAQ. The CDR3 DNA reads TGTGCCAGCGGGCTAGCGGGGCTCTCCTACGAGCAGTACTTC. Protein: CASGLAGLSYEQYF.

The chain employs TRBV11-3 and TRBJ2-2; 8 bases line up with TRBD2. V lost 1 base to trimming and J lost 9 bases; unmatched junction nucleotides: 7. CDR1 and CDR2 from the germline V gene are SGHNT and YENEEA. This CDR3 has 15 amino acids. The chain's CDR3 is CASSLGVASGRELFF. CDR3 bases: TGTGCCAGCAGCTTAGGAGTCGCTAGCGGGCGGGAGCTGTTTTTT.

This clone has only one observation. The CDR3, as DNA: TGTGCCAGCAGGGGACAGGATGTTGTCAATGAGCAGTTCTTC. It translates to CASRGQDVVNEQFF. The V call is TRBV27, the J call TRBJ2-1; 8 bases are a match to TRBD1. The germline gives CDR1 MNHEY, CDR2 SMNVEV (reference sequence). This CDR3 spans 14 amino acids. After removal of 6 bases from V and 6 bases from J, the junction contained 7 bases not matched to a gene.